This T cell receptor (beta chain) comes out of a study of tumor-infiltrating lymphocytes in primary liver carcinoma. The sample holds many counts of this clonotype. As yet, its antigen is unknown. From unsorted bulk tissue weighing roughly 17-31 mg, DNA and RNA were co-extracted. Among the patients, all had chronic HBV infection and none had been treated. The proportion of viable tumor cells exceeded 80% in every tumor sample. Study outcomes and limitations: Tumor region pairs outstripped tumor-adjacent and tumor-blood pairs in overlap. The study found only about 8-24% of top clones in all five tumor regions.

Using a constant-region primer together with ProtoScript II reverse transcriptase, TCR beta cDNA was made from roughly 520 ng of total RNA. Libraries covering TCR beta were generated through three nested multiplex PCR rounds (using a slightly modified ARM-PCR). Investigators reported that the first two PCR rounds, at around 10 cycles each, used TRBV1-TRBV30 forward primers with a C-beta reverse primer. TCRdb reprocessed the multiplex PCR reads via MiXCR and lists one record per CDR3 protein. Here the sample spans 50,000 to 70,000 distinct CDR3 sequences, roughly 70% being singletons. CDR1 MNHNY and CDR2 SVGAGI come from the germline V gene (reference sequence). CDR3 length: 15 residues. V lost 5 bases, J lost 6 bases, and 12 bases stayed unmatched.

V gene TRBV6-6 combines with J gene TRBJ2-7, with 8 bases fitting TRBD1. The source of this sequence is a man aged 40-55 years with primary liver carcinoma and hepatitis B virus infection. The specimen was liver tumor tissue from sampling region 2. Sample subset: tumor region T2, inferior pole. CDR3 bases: TGTGCCAGCAGTCTCCCCCCGACAGGGGCGGCCGAGCAGTACTTC. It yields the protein CASSLPPTGAAEQYF.